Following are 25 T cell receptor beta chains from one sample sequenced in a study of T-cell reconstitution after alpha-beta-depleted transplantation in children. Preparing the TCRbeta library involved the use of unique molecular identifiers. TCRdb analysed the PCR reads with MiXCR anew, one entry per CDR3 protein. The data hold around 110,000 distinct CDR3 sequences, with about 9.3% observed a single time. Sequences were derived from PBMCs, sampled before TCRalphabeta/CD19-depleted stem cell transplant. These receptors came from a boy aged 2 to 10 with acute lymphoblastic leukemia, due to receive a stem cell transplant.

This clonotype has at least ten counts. CDR3 region: CASSLAWGGPPALRAFF. The CDR3 DNA follows: TGCGCCAGCAGCTTGGCCTGGGGGGGGCCGCCGGCACTGAGGGCTTTCTTT. The V and J genes are TRBV5-1 and TRBJ1-1, with a possible D match to TRBD1 (6 bases). V lost 0 bases, J lost 11 bases, and 26 bases lay in between. CDR1 is SGHRS and CDR2 is YFSETQ in the germline V gene. There are 17 residues in the CDR3.

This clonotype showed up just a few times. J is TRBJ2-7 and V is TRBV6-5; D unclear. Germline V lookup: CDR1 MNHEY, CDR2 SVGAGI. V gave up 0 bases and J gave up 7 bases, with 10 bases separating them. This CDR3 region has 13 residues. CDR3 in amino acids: CASSYSIFAEQYF. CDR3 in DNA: TGTGCCAGCAGTTACTCGATTTTCGCAGAGCAGTACTTC.

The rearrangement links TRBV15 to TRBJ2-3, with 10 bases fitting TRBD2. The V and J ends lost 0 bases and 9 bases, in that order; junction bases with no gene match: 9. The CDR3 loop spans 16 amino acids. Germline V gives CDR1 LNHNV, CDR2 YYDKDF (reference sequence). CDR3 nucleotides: TGTGCCACCAGCAGAGAGGCTAGCGGGAGTTGGAGGACGCAGTATTTT. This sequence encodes CATSREASGSWRTQYF.

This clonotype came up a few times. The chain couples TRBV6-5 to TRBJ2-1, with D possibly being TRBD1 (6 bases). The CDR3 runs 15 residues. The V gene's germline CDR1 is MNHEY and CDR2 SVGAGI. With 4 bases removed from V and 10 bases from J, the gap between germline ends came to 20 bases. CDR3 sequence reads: CASSSTGRRSKEQFF. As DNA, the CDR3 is TGTGCCAGCAGTTCGACAGGTCGGCGGTCGAAGGAGCAGTTCTTC.

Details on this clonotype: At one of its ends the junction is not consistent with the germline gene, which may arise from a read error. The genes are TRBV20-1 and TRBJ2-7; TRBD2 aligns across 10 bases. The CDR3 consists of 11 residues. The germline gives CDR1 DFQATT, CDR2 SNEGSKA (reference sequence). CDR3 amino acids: CSASGRYEQYF. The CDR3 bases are TGCAGCGCTAGCGGGAGATACGAGCAGTACTTC.

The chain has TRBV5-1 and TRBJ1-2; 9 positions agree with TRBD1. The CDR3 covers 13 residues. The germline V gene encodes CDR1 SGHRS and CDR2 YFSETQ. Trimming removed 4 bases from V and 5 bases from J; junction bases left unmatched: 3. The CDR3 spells CASSRTGEYGYTF. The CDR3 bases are TGCGCCAGCAGCCGGACAGGGGAATATGGCTACACCTTC.

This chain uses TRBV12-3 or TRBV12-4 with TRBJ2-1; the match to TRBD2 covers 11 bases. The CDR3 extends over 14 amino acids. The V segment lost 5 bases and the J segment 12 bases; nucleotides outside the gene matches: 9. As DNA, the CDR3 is TGTGCCAGCAGTGGGACTACTAGCGGGAGAAGGCAGTTCTTC. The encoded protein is CASSGTTSGRRQFF.

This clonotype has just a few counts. The CDR3, as DNA: TGTGCCAGCAGCTTTAGCGGCTCCTACAATGAGCAGTTCTTC. Its protein is CASSFSGSYNEQFF. The chain is built from TRBV11-3 and TRBJ2-1; the D gene is possibly TRBD2 (6 bases). V was pared by 3 bases and J by 0 bases, with 6 bases between. CDR3 length: 14 residues. CDR1 and CDR2 (germline): SGHNT, YENEEA.

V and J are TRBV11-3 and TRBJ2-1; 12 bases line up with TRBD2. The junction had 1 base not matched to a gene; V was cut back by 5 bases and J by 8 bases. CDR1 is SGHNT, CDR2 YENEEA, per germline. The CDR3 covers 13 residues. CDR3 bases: TGTGCCAGCAGCCGGACTAGCGGGGATGAGCAGTTCTTC. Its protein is CASSRTSGDEQFF.

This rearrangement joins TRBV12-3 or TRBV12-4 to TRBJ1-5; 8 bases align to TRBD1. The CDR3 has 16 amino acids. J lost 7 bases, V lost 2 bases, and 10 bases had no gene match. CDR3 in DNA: TGTGCCAGCAGTTTAACTCAGGGGGCGCGAAGACAGCCCCAGCATTTT. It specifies CASSLTQGARRQPQHF.

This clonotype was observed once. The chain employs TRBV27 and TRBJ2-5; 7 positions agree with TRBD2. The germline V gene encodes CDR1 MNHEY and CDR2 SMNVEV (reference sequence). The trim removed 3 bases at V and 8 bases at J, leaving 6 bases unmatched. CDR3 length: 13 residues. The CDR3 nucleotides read TGTGCCAGCAGTTTCGGGGGGACGAGAACCCAGTACTTC. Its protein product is CASSFGGTRTQYF.

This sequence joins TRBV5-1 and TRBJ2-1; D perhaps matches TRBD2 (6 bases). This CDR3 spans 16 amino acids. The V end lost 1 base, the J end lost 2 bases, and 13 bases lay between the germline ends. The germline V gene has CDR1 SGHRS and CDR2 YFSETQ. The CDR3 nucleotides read TGCGCCAGCAGCTTGACTGGAGGGCAAGCCTACAATGAGCAGTTCTTC. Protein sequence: CASSLTGGQAYNEQFF.

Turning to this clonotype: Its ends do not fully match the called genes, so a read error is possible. CDR3 amino acids: CASSLDRNSGNAIYF. The CDR3 DNA is TGTGCCAGCAGTCTGGACAGGAACTCTGGAAACGCCATATATTTT. The V and J genes are TRBV12-3 or TRBV12-4 and TRBJ1-3, with 7 bases matching TRBD1. The CDR3 has 15 residues.

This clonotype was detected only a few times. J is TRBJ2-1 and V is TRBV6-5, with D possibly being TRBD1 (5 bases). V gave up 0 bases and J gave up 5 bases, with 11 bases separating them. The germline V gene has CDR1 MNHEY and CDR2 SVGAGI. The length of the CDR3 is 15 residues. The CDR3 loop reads CASSYSRQGHNEQFF. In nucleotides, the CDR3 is TGTGCCAGCAGTTACTCGAGGCAGGGCCACAATGAGCAGTTCTTC.

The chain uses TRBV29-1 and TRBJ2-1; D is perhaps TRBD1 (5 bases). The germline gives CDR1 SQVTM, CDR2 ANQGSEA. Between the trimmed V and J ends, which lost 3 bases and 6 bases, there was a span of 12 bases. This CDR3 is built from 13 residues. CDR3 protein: CSVEGQGSNEQFF. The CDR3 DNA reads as TGCAGCGTTGAGGGGCAGGGATCCAATGAGCAGTTCTTC.

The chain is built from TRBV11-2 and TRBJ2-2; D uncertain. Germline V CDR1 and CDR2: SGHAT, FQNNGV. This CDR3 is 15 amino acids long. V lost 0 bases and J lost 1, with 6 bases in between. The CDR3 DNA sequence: TGTGCCAGCAGCTTAGAGGGCAGGAACACCGGGGAGCTGTTTTTT. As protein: CASSLEGRNTGELFF.

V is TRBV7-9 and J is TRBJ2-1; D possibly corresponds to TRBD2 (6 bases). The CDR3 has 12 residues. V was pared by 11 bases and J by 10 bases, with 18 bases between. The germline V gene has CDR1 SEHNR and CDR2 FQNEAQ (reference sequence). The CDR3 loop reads CAGVNWEAEQFF. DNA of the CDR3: TGTGCCGGTGTAAACTGGGAGGCAGAGCAGTTCTTC. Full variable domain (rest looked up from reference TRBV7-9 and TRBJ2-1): DTGVSQNPRHKITKRGQNVTFRCDPISEHNRLYWYRQTLGQGPEFLTYFQNEAQLEKSRLLSDRFSAERPKGSFSTLEIQRTEQGDSAMYLCAGVNWEAEQFFGPGTRLTVL.

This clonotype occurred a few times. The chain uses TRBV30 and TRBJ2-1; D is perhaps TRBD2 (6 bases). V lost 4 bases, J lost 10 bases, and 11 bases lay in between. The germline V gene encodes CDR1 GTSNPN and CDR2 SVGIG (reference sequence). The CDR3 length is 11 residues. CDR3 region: CAWTRLGEQFF. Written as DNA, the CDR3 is TGTGCCTGGACCAGACTAGGCGAGCAGTTCTTC.

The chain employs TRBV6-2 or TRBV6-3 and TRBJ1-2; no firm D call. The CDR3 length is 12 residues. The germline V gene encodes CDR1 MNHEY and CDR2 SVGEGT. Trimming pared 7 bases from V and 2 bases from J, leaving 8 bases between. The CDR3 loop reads CASTETNYGYTF. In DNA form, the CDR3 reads TGTGCCAGCACGGAGACGAACTATGGCTACACCTTC.

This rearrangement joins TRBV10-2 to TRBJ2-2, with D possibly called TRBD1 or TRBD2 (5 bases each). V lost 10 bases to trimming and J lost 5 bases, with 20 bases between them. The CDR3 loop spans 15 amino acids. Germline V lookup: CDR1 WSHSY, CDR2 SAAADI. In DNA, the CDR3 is TGCGCCACCGGGGATCCGGGCAGGGTGACCGGGGAGCTGTTTTTT. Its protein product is CATGDPGRVTGELFF.

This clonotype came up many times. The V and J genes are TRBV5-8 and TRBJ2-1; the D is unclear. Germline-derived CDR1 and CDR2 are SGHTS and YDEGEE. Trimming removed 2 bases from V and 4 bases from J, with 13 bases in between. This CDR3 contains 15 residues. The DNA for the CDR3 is TGTGCCAGCAGCTTAATATGGACGGTATACAATGAGCAGTTCTTC. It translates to CASSLIWTVYNEQFF.

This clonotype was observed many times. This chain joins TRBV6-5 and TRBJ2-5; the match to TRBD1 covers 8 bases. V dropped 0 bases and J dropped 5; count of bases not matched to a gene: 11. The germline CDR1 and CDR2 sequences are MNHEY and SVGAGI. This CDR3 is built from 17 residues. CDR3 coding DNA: TGTGCCAGCAGTTACTCGCTATCGGACAGGGTAGGGGAGACCCAGTACTTC. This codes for CASSYSLSDRVGETQYF.

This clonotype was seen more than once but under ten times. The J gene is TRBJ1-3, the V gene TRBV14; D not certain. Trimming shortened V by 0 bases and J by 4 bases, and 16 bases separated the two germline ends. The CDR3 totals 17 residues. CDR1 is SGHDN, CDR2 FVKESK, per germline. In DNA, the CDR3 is TGTGCCAGCAGCCAAGACCCCGACTGGTTCGTCGGAAACACCATATATTTT. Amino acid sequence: CASSQDPDWFVGNTIYF.

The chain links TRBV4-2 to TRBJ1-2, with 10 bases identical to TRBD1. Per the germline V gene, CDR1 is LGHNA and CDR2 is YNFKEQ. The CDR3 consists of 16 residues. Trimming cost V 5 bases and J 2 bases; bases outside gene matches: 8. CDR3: CASSTSGQGTNYGYTF. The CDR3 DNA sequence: TGTGCCAGCAGCACTTCGGGACAGGGGACGAACTATGGCTACACCTTC.

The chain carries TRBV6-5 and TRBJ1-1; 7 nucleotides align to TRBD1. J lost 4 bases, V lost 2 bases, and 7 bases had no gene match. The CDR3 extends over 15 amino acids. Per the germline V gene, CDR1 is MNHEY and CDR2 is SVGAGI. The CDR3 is CASSYGAGGGTEAFF. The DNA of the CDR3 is TGTGCCAGCAGTTACGGGGCAGGGGGAGGCACTGAAGCTTTCTTT.